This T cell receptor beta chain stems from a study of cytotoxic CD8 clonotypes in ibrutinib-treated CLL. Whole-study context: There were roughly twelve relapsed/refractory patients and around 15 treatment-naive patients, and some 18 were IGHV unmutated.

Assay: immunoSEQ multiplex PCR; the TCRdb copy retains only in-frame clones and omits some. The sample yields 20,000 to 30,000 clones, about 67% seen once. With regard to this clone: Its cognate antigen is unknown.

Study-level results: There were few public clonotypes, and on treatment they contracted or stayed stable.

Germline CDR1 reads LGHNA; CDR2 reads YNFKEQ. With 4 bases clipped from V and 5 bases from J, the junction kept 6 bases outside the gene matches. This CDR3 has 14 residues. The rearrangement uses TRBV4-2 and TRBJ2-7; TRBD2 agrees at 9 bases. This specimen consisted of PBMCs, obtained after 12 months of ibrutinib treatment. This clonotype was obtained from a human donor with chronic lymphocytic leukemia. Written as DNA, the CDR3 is TGTGCCAGCAGCCTAAGGACTAGCGAGGACGAGCAGTACTTC. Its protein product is CASSLRTSEDEQYF.